A single TCR beta chain is shown here with its context. As yet, its antigen is unknown. Donors comprised healthy HIV-negative adults lacking recent acute infections or vaccinations. Each donor was a Caucasian adult residing in Nashville, Tennessee. These data are taken from a study of shared clonotypes between healthy human individuals. General study findings and limits: In several donors, around 5% of naive CD4 clonotypes appeared in common. Sample collection involved blood only; tissue repertoires are likely different.

The repertoire was sequenced with immunoSEQ multiplex PCR; TCRdb's copy has only in-frame clones and lacks some. The repertoire holds about 2 million clones, 85% to 95% seen once, with 0.1% to 0.15% in the top ten. The material sequenced was naive CD4+ T cells sorted from blood. As for subset: CD45RA+ positively selected. This clonotype was sampled from a man aged 18-30 years in good health.

The CDR3 region is CASNVGSQETQYF. The CDR3 DNA reads TGCGCCAGCAATGTGGGAAGCCAAGAGACCCAGTACTTC. The genes are TRBV5-1 and TRBJ2-5; D not certain. Germline V gene lookup returns CDR1 SGHRS and CDR2 YFSETQ. This CDR3 comprises 13 residues. V lost 6 bases, J lost 1 base, and 10 bases lay in between. Supplemented by reference TRBV5-1 and TRBJ2-5, the full variable domain reads KAGVTQTPRYLIKTRGQQVTLSCSPISGHRSVSWYQQTPGQGLQFLFEYFSETQRNKGNFPGRFSGRQFSNSRSEMNVSTLELGDSALYLCASNVGSQETQYFGPGTRLLVL.